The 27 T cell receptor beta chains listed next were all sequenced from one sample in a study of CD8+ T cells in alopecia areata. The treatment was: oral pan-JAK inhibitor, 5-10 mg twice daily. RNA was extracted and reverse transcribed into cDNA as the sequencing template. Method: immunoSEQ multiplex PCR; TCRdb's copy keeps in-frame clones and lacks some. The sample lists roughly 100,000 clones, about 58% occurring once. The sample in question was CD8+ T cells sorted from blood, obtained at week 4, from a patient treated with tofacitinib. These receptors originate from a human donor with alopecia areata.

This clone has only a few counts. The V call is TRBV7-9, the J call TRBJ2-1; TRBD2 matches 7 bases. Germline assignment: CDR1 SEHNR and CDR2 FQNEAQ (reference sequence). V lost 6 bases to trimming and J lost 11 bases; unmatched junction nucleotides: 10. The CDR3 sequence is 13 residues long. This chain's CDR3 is CASSRRTSRKQFF. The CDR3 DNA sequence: TGTGCCAGCAGTCGTAGGACTAGTCGGAAGCAGTTCTTC.

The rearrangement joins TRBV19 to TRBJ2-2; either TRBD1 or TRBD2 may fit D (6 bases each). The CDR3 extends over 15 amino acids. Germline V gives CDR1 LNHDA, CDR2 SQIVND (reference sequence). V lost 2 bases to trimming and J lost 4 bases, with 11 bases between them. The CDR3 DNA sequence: TGTGCCAGTAGTATATGGGGGGCGCGCACCGGGGAGCTGTTTTTT. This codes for CASSIWGARTGELFF. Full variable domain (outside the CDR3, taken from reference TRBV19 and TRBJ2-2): DGGITQSPKYLFRKEGQNVTLSCEQNLNHDAMYWYRQDPGQGLRLIYYSQIVNDFQKGDIAEGYSVSREKKESFPLTVTSAQKNPTAFYLCASSIWGARTGELFFGEGSRLTVL.

CDR3 sequence: CASSVGSSTDTQYF. As DNA, the CDR3 is TGTGCCAGCAGCGTAGGCAGTAGCACAGATACGCAGTATTTT. The V gene is TRBV9, the J gene TRBJ2-3; D gene unclear. Germline assignment: CDR1 SGDLS and CDR2 YYNGEE. CDR3 length equals 14 residues. Trimming shortened V by 0 bases and J by 0 bases, and 5 bases separated the two germline ends.

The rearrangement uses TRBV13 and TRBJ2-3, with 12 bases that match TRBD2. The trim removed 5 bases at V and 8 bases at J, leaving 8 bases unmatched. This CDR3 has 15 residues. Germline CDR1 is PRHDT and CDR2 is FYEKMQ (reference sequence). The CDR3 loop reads CASSLLAGGPATQYF. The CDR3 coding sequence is TGTGCCAGCAGCCTACTAGCGGGGGGTCCGGCTACGCAGTATTTT.

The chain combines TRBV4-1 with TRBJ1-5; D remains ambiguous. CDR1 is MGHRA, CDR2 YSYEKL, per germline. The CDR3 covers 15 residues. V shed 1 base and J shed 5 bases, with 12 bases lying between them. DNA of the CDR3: TGCGCCAGCAGCCAAGGGCCCGGGGTTTATCAGCCCCAGCATTTT. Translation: CASSQGPGVYQPQHF.

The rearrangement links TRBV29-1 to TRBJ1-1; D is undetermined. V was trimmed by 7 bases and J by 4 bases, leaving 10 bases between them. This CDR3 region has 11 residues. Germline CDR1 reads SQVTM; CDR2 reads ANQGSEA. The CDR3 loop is CSGARGTEAFF. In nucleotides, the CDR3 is TGCAGCGGGGCTCGGGGCACTGAAGCTTTCTTT.

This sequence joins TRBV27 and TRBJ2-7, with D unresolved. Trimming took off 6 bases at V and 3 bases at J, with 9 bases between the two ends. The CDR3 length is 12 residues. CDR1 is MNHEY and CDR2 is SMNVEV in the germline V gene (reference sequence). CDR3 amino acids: CASSPNGYEQYF. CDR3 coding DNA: TGTGCCAGCAGCCCCAACGGCTACGAGCAGTACTTC.

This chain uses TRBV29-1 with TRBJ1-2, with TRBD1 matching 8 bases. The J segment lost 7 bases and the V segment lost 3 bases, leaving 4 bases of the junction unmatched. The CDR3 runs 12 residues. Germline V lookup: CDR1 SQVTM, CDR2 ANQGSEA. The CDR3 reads CSVDRGLSGYTF. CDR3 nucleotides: TGCAGCGTTGACAGGGGGCTTAGTGGCTACACCTTC.

In DNA form, the CDR3 reads TGTGCCAGTAGTATTACCATGATAGCGGGGGGGCTCACGGATGAGCAGTTCTTC. Translating it yields CASSITMIAGGLTDEQFF. The gene calls are TRBV19 and TRBJ2-1; 11 bases fit TRBD2. This CDR3 has 18 residues. V lost 3 bases and J lost 8; bases outside the gene matches: 15. Germline loops: CDR1 LNHDA, CDR2 SQIVND (reference sequence).

CDR3 DNA sequence: TGTGCCACCAGTGACGAGACGACTAGCGGGAGGAGCAATGAGCAGTTCTTC. Translation: CATSDETTSGRSNEQFF. The gene calls are TRBV15 and TRBJ2-1; 13 nucleotides agree with TRBD2. The CDR3 contains 17 residues. The germline V gene has CDR1 LNHNV and CDR2 YYDKDF (reference sequence). The V and J ends lost 6 bases and 6 bases, in that order; junction bases with no gene match: 11.

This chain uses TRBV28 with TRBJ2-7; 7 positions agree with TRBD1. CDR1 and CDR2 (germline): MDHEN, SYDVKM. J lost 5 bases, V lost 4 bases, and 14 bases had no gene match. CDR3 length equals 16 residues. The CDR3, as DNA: TGTGCCAGCAGTTCCCGGAAGACAGGGTTCTTCGACGAGCAGTACTTC. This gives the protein CASSSRKTGFFDEQYF.

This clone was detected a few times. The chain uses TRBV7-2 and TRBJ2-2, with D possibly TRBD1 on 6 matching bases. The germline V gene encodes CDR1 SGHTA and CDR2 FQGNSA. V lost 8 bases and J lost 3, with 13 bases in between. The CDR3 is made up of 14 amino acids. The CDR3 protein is CASLDRFDTGELFF. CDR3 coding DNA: TGTGCCAGCCTTGACAGGTTTGACACCGGGGAGCTGTTTTTT.

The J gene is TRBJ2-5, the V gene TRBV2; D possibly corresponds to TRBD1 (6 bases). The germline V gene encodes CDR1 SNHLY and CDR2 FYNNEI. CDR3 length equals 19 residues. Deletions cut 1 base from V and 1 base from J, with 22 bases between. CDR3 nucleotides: TGTGCCAGCAGTGAAGTCCCCTCCCGGGACACCTGGAGCCAAGAGACCCAGTACTTC. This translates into CASSEVPSRDTWSQETQYF.

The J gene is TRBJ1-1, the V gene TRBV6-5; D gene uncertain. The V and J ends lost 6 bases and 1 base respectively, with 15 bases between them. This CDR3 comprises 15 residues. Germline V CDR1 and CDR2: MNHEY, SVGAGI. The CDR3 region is CASSPSSAANTEAFF. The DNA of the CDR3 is TGTGCCAGCAGCCCGTCGTCAGCGGCGAACACTGAAGCTTTCTTT.

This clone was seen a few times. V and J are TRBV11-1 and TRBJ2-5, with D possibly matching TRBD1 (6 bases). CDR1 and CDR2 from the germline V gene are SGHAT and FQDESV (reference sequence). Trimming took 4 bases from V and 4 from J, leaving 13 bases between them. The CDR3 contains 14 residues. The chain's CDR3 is CASSSARGGETQYF. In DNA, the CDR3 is TGTGCCAGCAGCTCGGCGAGAGGGGGAGAGACCCAGTACTTC.

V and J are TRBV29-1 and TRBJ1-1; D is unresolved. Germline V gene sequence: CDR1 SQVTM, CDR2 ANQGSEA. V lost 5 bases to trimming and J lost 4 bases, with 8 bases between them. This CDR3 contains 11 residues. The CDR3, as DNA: TGCAGCGTTCCCTCGGGCACTGAAGCTTTCTTT. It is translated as CSVPSGTEAFF.

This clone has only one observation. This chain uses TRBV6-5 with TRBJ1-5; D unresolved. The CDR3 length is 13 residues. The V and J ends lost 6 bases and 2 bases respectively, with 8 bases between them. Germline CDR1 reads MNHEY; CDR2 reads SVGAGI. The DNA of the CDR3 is TGTGCCAGCAGGACCAACCGCAATCAGCCCCAGCATTTT. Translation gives CASRTNRNQPQHF.

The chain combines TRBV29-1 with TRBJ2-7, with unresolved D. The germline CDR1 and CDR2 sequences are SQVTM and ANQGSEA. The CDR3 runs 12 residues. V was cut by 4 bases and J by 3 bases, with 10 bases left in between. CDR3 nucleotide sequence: TGCAGCGTTGTGACTGATAACTACGAGCAGTACTTC. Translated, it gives CSVVTDNYEQYF.

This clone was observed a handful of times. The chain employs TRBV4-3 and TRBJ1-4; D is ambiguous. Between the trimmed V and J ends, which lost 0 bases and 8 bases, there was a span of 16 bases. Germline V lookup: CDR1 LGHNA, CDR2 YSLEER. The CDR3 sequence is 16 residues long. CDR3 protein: CASSQDISVGREKLFF. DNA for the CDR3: TGCGCCAGCAGCCAAGATATCAGCGTTGGGAGGGAAAAACTGTTTTTT.

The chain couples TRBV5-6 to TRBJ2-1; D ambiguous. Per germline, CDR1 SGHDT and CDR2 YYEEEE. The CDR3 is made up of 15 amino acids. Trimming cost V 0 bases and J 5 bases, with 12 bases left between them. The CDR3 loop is CASSLAGNDDNEQFF. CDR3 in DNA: TGTGCCAGCAGCTTGGCCGGAAATGACGACAATGAGCAGTTCTTC.

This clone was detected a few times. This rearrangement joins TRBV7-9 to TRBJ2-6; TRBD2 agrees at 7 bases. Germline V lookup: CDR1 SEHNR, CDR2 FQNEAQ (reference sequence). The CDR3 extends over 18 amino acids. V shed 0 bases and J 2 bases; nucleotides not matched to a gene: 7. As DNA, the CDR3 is TGTGCCAGCAGCTTAGCCCTGGGAGGGACTACTGGGGCCAACGTCCTGACTTTC. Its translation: CASSLALGGTTGANVLTF.

This CDR3 reads CASSLSAGLDTGELFF. Here the CDR3 DNA reads TGTGCCAGCAGTTTATCGGCAGGGCTGGACACCGGGGAGCTGTTTTTT. The chain joins TRBV27 to TRBJ2-2; tentatively, D is TRBD1 (5 bases). In germline, CDR1 is MNHEY, CDR2 SMNVEV (reference sequence). Trimming left V 0 bases short and J 3 bases short, with 11 bases between. This CDR3 has 16 amino acids.

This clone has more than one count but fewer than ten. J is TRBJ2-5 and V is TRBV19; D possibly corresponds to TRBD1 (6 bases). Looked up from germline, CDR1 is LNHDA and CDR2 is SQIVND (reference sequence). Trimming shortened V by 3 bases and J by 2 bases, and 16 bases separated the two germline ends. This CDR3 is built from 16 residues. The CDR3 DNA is TGTGCCAGTAGTATTTTCCACGACAGGATACAAGAGACCCAGTACTTC. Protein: CASSIFHDRIQETQYF.

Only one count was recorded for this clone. The CDR3 loop reads CASRRQGLYSPLHF. CDR3 nucleotides: TGTGCCAGCAGGCGACAGGGGTTGTATTCACCCCTCCACTTT. The gene calls are TRBV2 and TRBJ1-6, with 8 bases that match TRBD1. CDR1 and CDR2 (germline): SNHLY, FYNNEI. This CDR3 comprises 14 residues. After removal of 6 bases from V and 8 bases from J, the junction contained 6 bases not matched to a gene.

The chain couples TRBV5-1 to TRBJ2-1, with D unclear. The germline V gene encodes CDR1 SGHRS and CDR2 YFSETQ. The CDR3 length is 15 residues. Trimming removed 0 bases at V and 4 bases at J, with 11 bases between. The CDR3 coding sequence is TGCGCCAGCAGCTTGGAACACGGCAGATACAATGAGCAGTTCTTC. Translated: CASSLEHGRYNEQFF.

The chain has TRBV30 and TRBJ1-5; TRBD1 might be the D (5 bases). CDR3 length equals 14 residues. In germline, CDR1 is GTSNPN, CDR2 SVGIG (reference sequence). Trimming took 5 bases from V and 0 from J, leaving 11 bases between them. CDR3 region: CAWAGAASNQPQHF. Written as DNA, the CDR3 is TGTGCCTGGGCTGGGGCCGCTAGCAATCAGCCCCAGCATTTT.

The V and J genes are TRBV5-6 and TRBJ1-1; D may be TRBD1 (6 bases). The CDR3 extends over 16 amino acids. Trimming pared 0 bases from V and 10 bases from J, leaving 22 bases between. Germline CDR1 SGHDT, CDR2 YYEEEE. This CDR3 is CASSLEGQTIPYGAFF. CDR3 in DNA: TGTGCCAGCAGCTTGGAAGGACAGACGATCCCGTATGGAGCTTTCTTT.